The 21 T cell receptor beta chains presented below share a single source sample, sequenced in a study of CD8+ T cells in alopecia areata. As the sequencing template, cDNA was produced by extracting RNA and reverse transcribing it. Sequenced by immunoSEQ multiplex PCR; TCRdb stores in-frame clones only, minus some. Here the sample spans roughly 120,000 clones, roughly 66% being singletons. Sequenced sample: CD4+ T cells sorted from blood. The receptors derive from a human donor in good health.

J is TRBJ2-7 and V is TRBV11-2; D gene unclear. The CDR3 contains 11 residues. Trimming pared 1 base from V and 9 bases from J, leaving 7 bases between. CDR1 is SGHAT, CDR2 FQNNGV, per germline. For the CDR3, the DNA is TGTGCCAGCAGCTTAGTAGTGGGGCAGTACTTC. The encoded protein is CASSLVVGQYF.

V is TRBV29-1 and J is TRBJ2-1; D remains unclear. The CDR3 covers 9 residues. Germline CDR1 reads SQVTM; CDR2 reads ANQGSEA. Trimming removed 4 bases at V and 8 bases at J, with 3 bases between. The CDR3, as DNA: TGCAGCGTTGGGTATGAGCAGTTCTTC. This translates into CSVGYEQFF.

The rearrangement links TRBV5-4 to TRBJ2-2, with D unresolved. The CDR3 spans 13 residues. CDR1 and CDR2 from the germline V gene are SGHNT and YYREEE (reference sequence). With 3 bases removed from V and 4 bases from J, the gap between germline ends came to 7 bases. CDR3 sequence reads: CASSSYSTGELFF. The CDR3 DNA sequence: TGTGCCAGCAGCTCATACAGCACCGGGGAGCTGTTTTTT.

The rearrangement joins TRBV10-3 to TRBJ2-1, with D possibly being TRBD1 (6 bases). This CDR3 has 14 residues. In germline, CDR1 is ENHRY, CDR2 SYGVKD. Trimming pared 6 bases from V and 3 bases from J, leaving 12 bases between. This chain's CDR3 is CAISTGTNYNEQFF. CDR3 coding DNA: TGTGCCATCAGCACCGGGACAAACTACAATGAGCAGTTCTTC.

CDR3 amino acids: CTAGHNEQFF. The DNA of the CDR3 is TGCACGGCGGGCCACAATGAGCAGTTCTTC. The V and J genes are TRBV29-1 and TRBJ2-1; perhaps TRBD2 as D (5 bases). CDR3 length: 10 amino acids. CDR1 SQVTM and CDR2 ANQGSEA come from the germline V gene.

The rearrangement links TRBV15 to TRBJ1-3; D is undetermined. The germline V and J ends were trimmed by 0 bases and 0 bases, with 6 bases remaining between them. This CDR3 spans 15 amino acids. Germline CDR1 is LNHNV and CDR2 is YYDKDF (reference sequence). This CDR3 reads CATSRERSSGNTIYF. The CDR3 DNA follows: TGTGCCACCAGCAGAGAAAGAAGCTCTGGAAACACCATATATTTT.

The chain carries TRBV2 and TRBJ2-1, with 10 positions matching TRBD2. J lost 6 bases, V lost 6 bases, and 11 bases had no gene match. The CDR3 totals 16 residues. Germline CDR1 is SNHLY and CDR2 is FYNNEI. CDR3 in amino acids: CASRRSGQRGGNEQFF. The CDR3 nucleotides read TGTGCCAGCAGACGAAGCGGCCAGCGGGGGGGCAATGAGCAGTTCTTC.

The chain joins TRBV11-2 to TRBJ2-7; D possibly uses TRBD1 or TRBD2 (5 bases each). V lost 5 bases and J 5 bases, leaving 16 bases between the germline ends. Germline V gene lookup returns CDR1 SGHAT and CDR2 FQNNGV. The CDR3 covers 14 residues. The CDR3 DNA reads as TGTGCCAGCAGCGGGGACGTTAGGAGTCACGAGCAGTACTTC. Its protein product is CASSGDVRSHEQYF.

This clone was picked up a small number of times. The chain uses TRBV29-1 and TRBJ2-4; the match to TRBD1 covers 8 bases. This CDR3 is 12 amino acids long. CDR1 and CDR2 (germline): SQVTM, ANQGSEA. Losses at the gene ends were 4 bases for V and 7 bases for J; bases not matched to a gene: 3. Here the CDR3 DNA reads TGCAGCGTTGCATCAGGGGGCAACATTCAGTACTTC. Encoded protein: CSVASGGNIQYF.

The gene calls are TRBV19 and TRBJ2-6, with 8 bases lining up with TRBD1. CDR3 length equals 17 residues. The germline V gene encodes CDR1 LNHDA and CDR2 SQIVND (reference sequence). J gave up 0 bases and V 4 bases, and 5 bases lay outside the gene matches. CDR3 sequence reads: CASSRTGSISGANVLTF. DNA of the CDR3: TGTGCCAGTAGTAGGACAGGGAGTATCTCTGGGGCCAACGTCCTGACTTTC.

The chain joins TRBV9 to TRBJ2-7, with D possibly matching TRBD1 (7 bases). Deletions cut 0 bases from V and 3 bases from J, with 16 bases between. Germline CDR1 is SGDLS and CDR2 is YYNGEE. The CDR3 spans 16 residues. In nucleotides, the CDR3 is TGTGCCAGCAGCGTAGGTGACAGGGCGGGGATCTACGAGCAGTACTTC. It translates to CASSVGDRAGIYEQYF.

The chain recombines TRBV11-2 with TRBJ2-3, with 7 positions matching TRBD2. This CDR3 contains 15 residues. V shed 5 bases and J 5 bases; nucleotides not matched to a gene: 10. Germline lookup yields CDR1 SGHAT and CDR2 FQNNGV. CDR3 loop: CASSPVGRGRDTQYF. The CDR3 DNA reads TGTGCCAGCAGCCCGGTCGGGCGGGGGAGAGATACGCAGTATTTT.

V gene TRBV6-1 combines with J gene TRBJ2-3, with unresolved D. The CDR3 is 14 residues long. The V gene's germline CDR1 is MNHNS and CDR2 SASEGT. V lost 4 bases to trimming and J lost 1 base, with 9 bases between them. DNA of the CDR3: TGTGCCAGCAGTGCCGTATGGGGCACAGATACGCAGTATTTT. Amino acid sequence: CASSAVWGTDTQYF.

This clone was found a few times. The chain is built from TRBV2 and TRBJ2-7; D is possibly TRBD2 (7 bases). Germline V gene data show CDR1 as SNHLY and CDR2 as FYNNEI. The length of the CDR3 is 13 residues. The V gene lost 8 bases and the J gene lost 2 bases, with 13 bases spanning the gap. The CDR3 sequence: CASVRGGTYEQYF. CDR3 sequence (DNA): TGTGCCAGCGTCAGGGGAGGGACCTACGAGCAGTACTTC.

This chain uses TRBV18 with TRBJ2-7, with D unclear. The CDR3 has 13 residues. Trimming took 3 bases from V and 0 from J, leaving 6 bases between them. Germline CDR1 KGHSH, CDR2 LQKENI. CDR3 sequence: CASSPGRSYEQYF. In DNA, the CDR3 is TGTGCCAGCTCACCGGGCCGCTCCTACGAGCAGTACTTC.

This clone was counted only a few times. This sequence joins TRBV19 and TRBJ1-1; no firm D call. The CDR3 extends over 15 amino acids. Germline CDR1 is LNHDA and CDR2 is SQIVND (reference sequence). Trimming removed 1 base from V and 0 bases from J, with 9 bases in between. CDR3 amino acids: CASSIVGRLNTEAFF. In nucleotides, the CDR3 is TGTGCCAGTAGTATAGTGGGCAGACTGAACACTGAAGCTTTCTTT.

This clone was recorded a few times. V and J are TRBV19 and TRBJ1-2; the D is unclear. Germline values: CDR1 LNHDA, CDR2 SQIVND (reference sequence). Trimming removed 2 bases from V and 4 bases from J, with 11 bases in between. The CDR3 consists of 14 residues. CDR3 nucleotide sequence: TGTGCCAGTAGTATAACACAACGGGGCTATGGCTACACCTTC. Amino acids: CASSITQRGYGYTF.

This clone was found a few times. The J gene is TRBJ2-2, the V gene TRBV19; either TRBD1 or TRBD2 may supply D (6 bases each). The CDR3 consists of 14 residues. Trimming shortened V by 3 bases and J by 7 bases, and 12 bases separated the two germline ends. Per the germline V gene, CDR1 is LNHDA and CDR2 is SQIVND (reference sequence). The chain's CDR3 is CASSMAQGGGELFF. As DNA, the CDR3 is TGTGCCAGTAGTATGGCACAGGGAGGCGGGGAGCTGTTTTTT.

The chain combines TRBV29-1 with TRBJ1-1, with D unresolved. Per the germline V gene, CDR1 is SQVTM and CDR2 is ANQGSEA. Trimming left V 2 bases short and J 1 base short, with 5 bases between. The length of the CDR3 is 12 residues. DNA for the CDR3: TGCAGCGTTGAAAACAGGAACACTGAAGCTTTCTTT. This translates into CSVENRNTEAFF.

This CDR3 is CASSPMASWETQYF. The CDR3 bases are TGTGCCAGCAGCCCGATGGCCTCATGGGAGACCCAGTACTTC. This chain joins TRBV9 and TRBJ2-5; D unresolved. Germline V gives CDR1 SGDLS, CDR2 YYNGEE. V shed 4 bases and J shed 5 bases, with 15 bases lying between them. The CDR3 extends over 14 amino acids.

This chain connects TRBV2 to TRBJ1-2, with D uncertain. Looked up from germline, CDR1 is SNHLY and CDR2 is FYNNEI. This CDR3 spans 13 amino acids. V was pared by 3 bases and J by 8 bases, with 13 bases between. The CDR3: CASSERLYRGYTF. The CDR3 DNA is TGTGCCAGCAGTGAGAGGCTCTATCGGGGCTACACCTTC.